This T cell receptor (beta chain) is drawn from a study of blood T cell repertoires in COVID-19. The overall study: Sources were T cells, B-cell-depleted T cells, or PBMCs; the material itself was cDNA or gDNA.

Repertoires were generated with immunoSEQ multiplex PCR, while TCRdb's copy carries only in-frame clones and drops some. The sample has a few hundred thousand clones; approximately 90% are singletons. This clone was observed a few times. Sequencing was done on a sample of PBMCs or T cells enriched from blood (not recorded which). The clonotype was recovered from a man between 18 and 35 years old with acute COVID-19.

CDR3: CSAETRDYEQYF. DNA for the CDR3: TGCAGCGCCGAGACTAGAGACTACGAGCAGTACTTC. This chain links TRBV29-1 with TRBJ2-7, with D perhaps matching TRBD2 (6 bases). Germline CDR1 SQVTM, CDR2 ANQGSEA. The CDR3 is made up of 12 amino acids. V lost 7 bases to trimming and J lost 3 bases, with 13 bases between them.